The 17 T cell receptor beta chains listed next were all sequenced from one sample in a study of CD8 T cells in ankylosing spondylitis. From the 5' RACE reads, TCRdb called clonotypes with MiXCR, one entry per CDR3 protein. Of around 300,000 distinct CDR3 sequences listed, approximately 14% were seen once; the top ten hold roughly 0.99%. The sample was blood, either unsorted or a sorted T cell fraction (not recorded which). These receptors were obtained from a male donor with ankylosing spondylitis or in good health (not recorded which).

The V and J genes are TRBV10-2 and TRBJ1-5; 10 bases align to TRBD1. CDR3 length: 16 amino acids. The germline V gene encodes CDR1 WSHSY and CDR2 SAAADI. The V segment lost 8 bases and the J segment 7 bases; nucleotides outside the gene matches: 14. In DNA form, the CDR3 reads TGCGCCAGCGGACTATGGGGACAGGGGACGGTGCAGCCCCAGCATTTT. It encodes CASGLWGQGTVQPQHF.

The CDR3 DNA reads as TGCAGTGCTAGAAGGACAGGGGGCATAGATACGCAGTATTTT. Its translation: CSARRTGGIDTQYF. The rearrangement joins TRBV20-1 to TRBJ2-3; 11 nucleotides line up with TRBD1. The germline CDR1 and CDR2 sequences are DFQATT and SNEGSKA (reference sequence). Germline trimming cut 2 bases from V and 5 bases from J; bases unmatched to any gene: 3. This CDR3 is built from 14 residues.

This chain joins TRBV5-1 and TRBJ1-1, with D unresolved. Trimming removed 3 bases from V and 11 bases from J, with 14 bases in between. CDR1 and CDR2 from the germline V gene are SGHRS and YFSETQ. This CDR3 is 12 amino acids long. CDR3 sequence reads: CASSSAGETAFF. The CDR3 region has the DNA TGCGCCAGCAGCTCGGCTGGCGAAACGGCTTTCTTT.

This clonotype was seen only a few times. The chain joins TRBV25-1 to TRBJ1-5, with no clear D. The CDR3 runs 11 residues. The V end lost 4 bases, the J end lost 11 bases, and 9 bases lay between the germline ends. The germline V gene encodes CDR1 MGHDK and CDR2 SYGVNS. CDR3 amino acids: CASSGGGAQHF. The CDR3 nucleotides are TGTGCCAGCAGTGGGGGTGGGGCCCAGCATTTT. The whole variable domain, filled in from reference TRBV25-1 and TRBJ1-5, reads EADIYQTPRYLVIGTGKKITLECSQTMGHDKMYWYQQDPGMELHLIHYSYGVNSTEKGDLSSESTVSRIRTEHFPLTLESARPSHTSQYLCASSGGGAQHFGDGTRLSIL.

The chain recombines TRBV6-5 with TRBJ1-2; D is uncertain. Germline CDR1 MNHEY, CDR2 SVGAGI. The CDR3 has 13 residues. The germline V and J ends were trimmed by 2 bases and 3 bases, with 7 bases remaining between them. The CDR3 loop is CASSYSSDYGYTF. In nucleotides, the CDR3 is TGTGCCAGCAGTTACAGTTCGGACTATGGCTACACCTTC.

The chain carries TRBV5-1 and TRBJ2-1; D not resolved. Trimming cost V 6 bases and J 9 bases, with 10 bases left between them. In germline, CDR1 is SGHRS, CDR2 YFSETQ. This CDR3 region has 11 residues. For the CDR3, the DNA is TGCGCCAGCACCCTAGACCGTGAGCAGTTCTTC. Its translation is CASTLDREQFF.

This clonotype appeared a few times. The V and J genes are TRBV11-3 and TRBJ2-1, with 13 bases matching TRBD2. The CDR3 runs to 17 residues. Trimming at V came to 4 bases and at J to 5 bases, leaving 8 bases not matched to a gene. CDR1 and CDR2 from the germline V gene are SGHNT and YENEEA. This chain's CDR3 is CASSSGGLAGPNNEQFF. The CDR3 DNA is TGTGCCAGCAGCTCCGGGGGACTAGCGGGGCCCAACAATGAGCAGTTCTTC. The whole variable domain, filled in from reference TRBV11-3 and TRBJ2-1, reads EAGVVQSPRYKIIEKKQPVAFWCNPISGHNTLYWYLQNLGQGPELLIRYENEEAVDDSQLPKDRFSAERLKGVDSTLKIQPAELGDSAVYLCASSSGGLAGPNNEQFFGPGTRLTVL.

The chain combines TRBV5-6 with TRBJ2-4, with D possibly being TRBD1 or TRBD2 (5 bases each). The CDR3 runs to 18 residues. Germline V CDR1 and CDR2: SGHDT, YYEEEE. Trimming left V 3 bases short and J 0 bases short, with 19 bases between. The CDR3 here is CASSSYRDRGLAKNIQYF. In DNA form, the CDR3 reads TGTGCCAGCAGCTCCTACCGGGACCGGGGCCTAGCCAAAAACATTCAGTACTTC.

This clonotype was detected only a few times. A read error may produce the germline difference seen at one junction end. The rearrangement joins TRBV10-3 to TRBJ1-1; 11 nucleotides align to TRBD1. The length of the CDR3 is 13 residues. The germline V gene has CDR1 ENHRY and CDR2 SYGVKD. The CDR3 DNA sequence: TGTGCCGCCGGGACAGGGGGGAACACTGAAGCCTTCTTT. It specifies CAAGTGGNTEAFF.

This clonotype came up a few times. The V and J genes are TRBV6-1 and TRBJ1-1; TRBD1 matches 7 bases. J gave up 0 bases and V 0 bases, and 10 bases lay outside the gene matches. This CDR3 comprises 18 residues. Per the germline V gene, CDR1 is MNHNS and CDR2 is SASEGT. This CDR3 is CASSEAAGTATLNTEAFF. The CDR3 bases are TGTGCCAGCAGTGAAGCGGCCGGGACAGCGACCTTGAACACTGAAGCTTTCTTT.

This clonotype was seen a handful of times. The DNA of the CDR3 is TGTGCCAGCATTGATTTGGGACTGTCGAACACCATATATTTT. It yields the protein CASIDLGLSNTIYF. The chain joins TRBV3-1 to TRBJ1-3; D may be TRBD1 (5 bases). The CDR3 loop spans 14 amino acids. Trimming removed 7 bases from V and 7 bases from J, with 17 bases in between. Germline lookup yields CDR1 LGHDT and CDR2 YNNKEL (reference sequence).

In DNA form, the CDR3 reads TGTGCCAGCAGGGGACAGGGAGTGACTGAAGCTTTCTTT. Translated, it gives CASRGQGVTEAFF. This chain links TRBV7-8 with TRBJ1-1; 9 nucleotides line up with TRBD1. Looked up from germline, CDR1 is SGHVS and CDR2 is FQNEAQ. This CDR3 comprises 13 residues. V trimming: 6 bases; J trimming: 5 bases; junction bases outside the gene matches: 4.

V usage is TRBV9 and J usage is TRBJ2-7; 13 bases are shared with TRBD2. Germline V gene lookup returns CDR1 SGDLS and CDR2 YYNGEE. V shed 0 bases, J shed 7 bases, and the junction held 7 bases outside the gene matches. This CDR3 spans 16 amino acids. This CDR3 reads CASSVGTSGGLGEQYF. In nucleotides, the CDR3 is TGTGCCAGCAGCGTAGGGACTAGCGGGGGCTTGGGGGAGCAGTACTTC.

The V gene is TRBV6-1, the J gene TRBJ1-2; no firm D call. Germline V gene lookup returns CDR1 MNHNS and CDR2 SASEGT. V lost 7 bases and J lost 4, with 13 bases in between. The CDR3 runs to 13 residues. CDR3 sequence reads: CASMTNKGYGYTF. CDR3 bases: TGTGCCAGCATGACTAACAAAGGCTATGGCTACACCTTC.

This clonotype was seen many times. The chain carries TRBV6-2 or TRBV6-3 and TRBJ2-7; D gene unclear. There are 14 residues in the CDR3. V was shortened by 2 bases and J by 2 bases, with 10 bases between the two germline ends. Germline V gene lookup returns CDR1 MNHEY and CDR2 SVGEGT. The CDR3 DNA sequence: TGTGCCAGCAGTTACAGCGACCAGGCCTACGAGCAGTACTTC. Encoded protein: CASSYSDQAYEQYF.

This clonotype showed up just a few times. The rearrangement joins TRBV12-3 or TRBV12-4 to TRBJ2-2; either TRBD1 or TRBD2 may fit D (6 bases each). The length of the CDR3 is 14 residues. Trimming cost V 8 bases and J 7 bases, with 17 bases left between them. This CDR3 reads CASSPRGADGELFF. As DNA, the CDR3 is TGTGCCAGCTCCCCGAGGGGGGCGGACGGGGAGCTGTTTTTT.

The V gene is TRBV20-1, the J gene TRBJ2-7, with D possibly being TRBD1 (6 bases). The CDR3 consists of 17 residues. V was clipped by 1 base and J by 2 bases, with 21 bases between them. Germline V gene sequence: CDR1 DFQATT, CDR2 SNEGSKA (reference sequence). The DNA for the CDR3 is TGCAGTGCTAGAGGAGGTGGGGGCGGACGGACCCCCTACGAGCAGTACTTC. This encodes CSARGGGGGRTPYEQYF.